The clone carrying this T cell receptor beta chain appeared once. V lost 8 bases, J lost 6 bases, and 19 bases lay in between. The CDR3 consists of 14 residues. Germline V gives CDR1 MNHEY, CDR2 SMNVEV (reference sequence). The repertoire was sequenced with immunoSEQ multiplex PCR; TCRdb's copy has only in-frame clones and lacks some. Of about 150,000 clones listed, around 88% were seen once; the top ten hold approximately 16%. This entry comes from a study of T cell responses to AZD1222 COVID-19 vaccine. This clonotype was sampled from an adult in good health. The genes are TRBV27 and TRBJ1-2; a possible D gene is TRBD1 (5 bases). The source material was peripheral blood, sampled on day 0 of AZD1222 vaccination. CDR3 amino acids: CASHLRGGGHGYTF. The DNA of the CDR3 is TGTGCCAGCCACCTCCGGGGGGGAGGGCATGGCTACACCTTC.